The 10 T cell receptor beta chains below come from one sample, sequenced in a study of early T cells in non-severe SARS-CoV-2 infection. TCRdb used MiXCR to reprocess the 5' RACE reads, holding one entry per CDR3 protein. Of about 77,000 distinct CDR3 sequences listed, roughly 16% are singletons. Sequenced: whole blood. These receptors were taken from an adult who was a healthcare worker with PCR-confirmed SARS-CoV-2 infection or an uninfected control (not recorded which).

A few counts support this clonotype. This rearrangement joins TRBV25-1 to TRBJ1-6, with D tentatively TRBD1 (6 bases). CDR1 and CDR2 from the germline V gene are MGHDK and SYGVNS. The length of the CDR3 is 15 residues. Trimming left V 4 bases short and J 7 bases short, with 14 bases between. The CDR3 DNA follows: TGTGCCAGCAGTGTTACAGGGTTGTCGAATTCACCCCTCCACTTT. This gives the protein CASSVTGLSNSPLHF.

The gene calls are TRBV12-3 or TRBV12-4 and TRBJ2-1; 11 positions agree with TRBD1. V gave up 5 bases and J gave up 6 bases; unmatched junction bases: 6. The CDR3 sequence is 15 residues long. The CDR3 DNA is TGTGCCAGCAGTCTGGGACAGGGGGGCCTCAATGAGCAGTTCTTC. Translated, it gives CASSLGQGGLNEQFF.

This clonotype was seen only a few times. The V call is TRBV10-2, the J call TRBJ2-5; D might be TRBD2 (6 bases). The CDR3 sequence is 15 residues long. Germline CDR1 WSHSY, CDR2 SAAADI. V lost 4 bases to trimming and J lost 2 bases, with 14 bases between them. CDR3 sequence: CASSAGRGAQETQYF. The CDR3 DNA reads TGCGCCAGCAGTGCAGGGCGGGGAGCGCAAGAGACCCAGTACTTC.

This clonotype appeared a few times. V and J are TRBV5-4 and TRBJ2-1, with 14 bases identical to TRBD2. The CDR3 is made up of 15 amino acids. J was trimmed by 7 bases and V by 4 bases; bases with no gene match: 4. Germline CDR1 SGHNT, CDR2 YYREEE (reference sequence). The CDR3 reads CASSPGLAGGNEQFF. CDR3 DNA: TGTGCCAGCAGCCCCGGACTAGCGGGGGGAAATGAGCAGTTCTTC.

This clonotype ranks as medium-sized. The CDR3 is CASSPRTAMTQYF. The CDR3, as DNA: TGTGCCAGCAGCCCCAGGACAGCCATGACCCAGTACTTC. The chain uses TRBV7-2 and TRBJ2-5, with D possibly being TRBD1 (6 bases). The V and J ends lost 5 bases and 7 bases respectively, with 14 bases between them. Looked up from germline, CDR1 is SGHTA and CDR2 is FQGNSA. The CDR3 length is 13 residues.

The chain joins TRBV28 to TRBJ2-7, with 7 nucleotides matching TRBD2. Trimming cost V 7 bases and J 7 bases; bases outside gene matches: 13. The CDR3 contains 14 residues. Germline V lookup: CDR1 MDHEN, CDR2 SYDVKM. CDR3 coding DNA: TGTGCCAGCAACCTGGGCAGCGGGGAAACGGAGCAGTACTTC. Translation gives CASNLGSGETEQYF.

This clonotype has just a few counts. The chain uses TRBV2 and TRBJ2-7, with 8 positions matching TRBD1. V shed 6 bases and J 5 bases; nucleotides not matched to a gene: 6. Germline V gene sequence: CDR1 SNHLY, CDR2 FYNNEI. This CDR3 spans 13 amino acids. The CDR3 is CASRERTGHEQYF. The CDR3 DNA reads as TGTGCCAGCAGAGAGAGGACAGGGCACGAGCAGTACTTC. Full variable domain (missing parts from reference TRBV2 and TRBJ2-7): EPEVTQTPSHQVTQMGQEVILRCVPISNHLYFYWYRQILGQKVEFLVSFYNNEISEKSEIFDDQFSVERPDGSNFTLKIRSTKLEDSAMYFCASRERTGHEQYFGPGTRLTVT.

This clonotype was observed a few times. The rearrangement uses TRBV9 and TRBJ1-1; no clear D gene. This CDR3 has 16 residues. Trimming cost V 0 bases and J 0 bases, with 12 bases left between them. Germline V gives CDR1 SGDLS, CDR2 YYNGEE. This CDR3 is CASSVGAGALNTEAFF. The CDR3 DNA reads as TGTGCCAGCAGCGTAGGGGCAGGAGCTTTGAACACTGAAGCTTTCTTT.

About this clonotype: Compared with germline, one end of the junction differs, possibly owing to a read error. The CDR3 DNA reads TGCGCCAACAGCCAAGTAGACAGGAGTGCGTTTAATCAGCCCCAGCATTTT. It encodes CANSQVDRSAFNQPQHF. V gene TRBV4-1 combines with J gene TRBJ1-5; the D gene is possibly TRBD1 (6 bases). Germline CDR1 reads MGHRA; CDR2 reads YSYEKL. This CDR3 has 17 amino acids.

This clonotype was detected many times. The V and J genes are TRBV5-1 and TRBJ2-1; TRBD2 is a possible D gene (5 bases). This CDR3 spans 15 amino acids. CDR1 SGHRS and CDR2 YFSETQ come from the germline V gene. V was pared by 1 base and J by 1 base, with 9 bases between. CDR3 in amino acids: CASSLMGSSYNEQFF. In nucleotides, the CDR3 is TGCGCCAGCAGCTTGATGGGGAGTTCCTACAATGAGCAGTTCTTC.